The source of this T cell receptor (beta chain) is a study of T cell repertoires in cytomegalovirus infection. TCRdb analysed the reads with MiXCR anew, one entry per CDR3 protein. The table has some 600,000 distinct CDR3 sequences, around 24% seen once. The CDR3 totals 13 residues. CDR1 is DFQATT, CDR2 SNEGSKA, per germline (reference sequence). Trimming shortened V by 4 bases and J by 4 bases, and 14 bases separated the two germline ends. This receptor was taken from a human donor in good health (CMV status not recorded). Some clones in this sample may be carry-over from other donors' samples. The specimen sequenced was CD8+ T cells from PBMCs. The rearrangement joins TRBV20-1 to TRBJ2-7; D is possibly TRBD2 (5 bases). The CDR3 loop reads CSATAGPRYEQYF. The DNA for the CDR3 is TGCAGTGCTACCGCGGGCCCCCGATACGAGCAGTACTTC.